The 20 T cell receptor beta chains below were found in one sample sequenced in a study of STAT3 mutations in large granular lymphocyte leukemia. TCRdb's copy holds only in-frame clones and misses some; the assay was immunoSEQ multiplex PCR. The profile covers about 3,500 clones, with roughly 68% appearing a single time and under 35% taken by the ten largest. Their target antigens are unknown. Broader study findings: Every T-LGLL patient had at least one immunodominant TCRbeta clonotype.

Material for sequencing was peripheral blood mononuclear cells. Source of these receptors: a man in his fifties or sixties with T-cell large granular lymphocyte leukemia. Some clones in this sample may be carry-over from other donors' samples.

The chain couples TRBV20-1 to TRBJ1-2, with D perhaps matching TRBD1 (5 bases). The CDR3 loop spans 10 amino acids. The V gene lost 7 bases and the J gene lost 12 bases, with 15 bases spanning the gap. Germline V lookup: CDR1 DFQATT, CDR2 SNEGSKA (reference sequence). The CDR3 reads CSVQLGENTF. As DNA, the CDR3 is TGCAGTGTCCAGTTGGGGGAAAACACCTTC.

The V gene is TRBV30, the J gene TRBJ1-4; D uncertain. V dropped 2 bases and J dropped 6 bases, with 7 bases sitting between them. Germline-derived CDR1 and CDR2 are GTSNPN and SVGIG (reference sequence). This CDR3 has 12 amino acids. The CDR3 nucleotides are TGTGCCTGGAGTTGGACTGATGAAAAACTGTTTTTT. Translating it yields CAWSWTDEKLFF.

The table lists this clone with a few counts. The DNA for the CDR3 is TGTGCCAGCAGTGATAGGAGGGAGGATGGCTACACCTTC. Its translation is CASSDRREDGYTF. This chain uses TRBV2 with TRBJ1-2; D is ambiguous. This CDR3 is built from 13 residues. Germline assignment: CDR1 SNHLY and CDR2 FYNNEI. Trimming stripped 3 bases from V and 6 bases from J, with 11 bases between.

This clone was found a few times. V gene TRBV6-5 combines with J gene TRBJ2-7; the D is unclear. In germline, CDR1 is MNHEY, CDR2 SVGAGI. V lost 0 bases to trimming and J lost 6 bases, with 3 bases between them. CDR3 size: 11 residues. The CDR3 protein is CASSYSAEQYF. DNA for the CDR3: TGTGCCAGCAGTTACTCGGCCGAGCAGTACTTC.

This clone was counted a few times. This rearrangement joins TRBV23-1 to TRBJ1-1; the D is unclear. TRBV23-1 is recorded as an ORF, its role being uncertain. Deletions cut 4 bases from V and 5 bases from J, with 14 bases between. The CDR3 is 14 residues long. Here the CDR3 DNA reads TGCGCCAGCAGTCGCCGCGGGTGCGTTACTGAAGCTTTCTTT. It yields the protein CASSRRGCVTEAFF.

The table lists this clone with a count of one. The chain joins TRBV7-2 to TRBJ2-1; 9 bases are a match to TRBD1. CDR3 length: 16 residues. After removal of 5 bases from V and 0 bases from J, the junction contained 5 bases not matched to a gene. CDR1 SGHTA and CDR2 FQGNSA come from the germline V gene. CDR3 nucleotide sequence: TGTGCCAGCAGCAGACAGGGGGGAAGCTCCTACAATGAGCAGTTCTTC. It specifies CASSRQGGSSYNEQFF.

CDR3 nucleotides: TGTGCCTGGAGTCGCAGTAGCGGATTCTTCTACGAGCAGTACTTC. It encodes CAWSRSSGFFYEQYF. This rearrangement joins TRBV30 to TRBJ2-7; perhaps TRBD2 as D (6 bases). Germline CDR1 and CDR2: GTSNPN and SVGIG (reference sequence). The length of the CDR3 is 15 residues. The V end was cut by 2 bases, the J end by 3 bases, with 17 bases between.

This chain links TRBV4-1 with TRBJ2-1; D may be TRBD2 (5 bases). Per germline, CDR1 MGHRA and CDR2 YSYEKL. V lost 8 bases and J 3 bases, leaving 14 bases between the germline ends. The CDR3 has 14 amino acids. CDR3 nucleotide sequence: TGCGCCAGCGGCTTGAGCGGAGACTACAATGAGCAGTTCTTC. It is translated as CASGLSGDYNEQFF.

This clone was detected a few times. The rearrangement joins TRBV6-1 to TRBJ1-2; D is unresolved. V gave up 3 bases and J gave up 8 bases, with 19 bases separating them. The germline V gene has CDR1 MNHNS and CDR2 SASEGT. CDR3 length: 15 residues. In nucleotides, the CDR3 is TGTGCCAGCAGTGAGTGGGGTGCGCATTCCGACGGCTACACCTTC. Translation gives CASSEWGAHSDGYTF.

This clone is deemed medium-sized. This chain connects TRBV27 to TRBJ2-3, with D maybe TRBD2 (6 bases). Germline assignment: CDR1 MNHEY and CDR2 SMNVEV (reference sequence). Deletions cut 5 bases from V and 3 bases from J, with 15 bases between. The CDR3 is 15 residues long. This chain's CDR3 is CASSPTSWGTDTQYF. DNA of the CDR3: TGTGCCAGCAGTCCCACTAGCTGGGGTACAGATACGCAGTATTTT.

This clone came up once. The chain has TRBV2 and TRBJ2-5; 9 bases map to TRBD1. Germline trimming cut 6 bases from V and 3 bases from J; bases unmatched to any gene: 11. Germline CDR1 is SNHLY and CDR2 is FYNNEI. CDR3 size: 16 residues. CDR3 region: CASRRGTGIREETQYF. CDR3 nucleotide sequence: TGTGCCAGCAGGAGAGGGACAGGGATTCGTGAAGAGACCCAGTACTTC.

This chain uses TRBV9 with TRBJ2-7, with TRBD1 as a possible D gene (5 bases). The germline V gene has CDR1 SGDLS and CDR2 YYNGEE. CDR3 size: 14 residues. Trimming removed 3 bases at V and 2 bases at J, with 12 bases between. CDR3 in DNA: TGTGCCAGCAGCGCCCAGGGTTTACCCTACGAGCAGTACTTC. Translated: CASSAQGLPYEQYF.

The chain is built from TRBV27 and TRBJ2-7, with D tentatively TRBD1 (6 bases). V was cut by 2 bases and J by 2 bases, with 7 bases left in between. The CDR3 loop spans 13 amino acids. The germline CDR1 and CDR2 sequences are MNHEY and SMNVEV (reference sequence). As DNA, the CDR3 is TGTGCCAGCAGTTTAGACAGGACCTACGAGCAGTACTTC. Amino acids: CASSLDRTYEQYF.

The chain joins TRBV5-6 to TRBJ2-7; D ambiguous. CDR3 length: 18 residues. Germline assignment: CDR1 SGHDT and CDR2 YYEEEE. Deletions cut 2 bases from V and 1 base from J, with 22 bases between. CDR3 coding DNA: TGTGCCAGCAGCTTATGGGTCCGCTCCCGAATGGGGTCCTACGAGCAGTACTTC. Its protein product is CASSLWVRSRMGSYEQYF.

V is TRBV5-1 and J is TRBJ2-1, with TRBD2 matching 12 bases. The V segment lost 4 bases and the J segment 4 bases; nucleotides outside the gene matches: 3. Germline CDR1 SGHRS, CDR2 YFSETQ. This CDR3 has 15 amino acids. In DNA, the CDR3 is TGCGCCAGCAGCAGCGGGACTAGCGGGTACAATGAGCAGTTCTTC. Protein: CASSSGTSGYNEQFF.

The genes are TRBV27 and TRBJ2-3; tentative D call: TRBD2 (5 bases). CDR3 length: 19 residues. The germline V gene has CDR1 MNHEY and CDR2 SMNVEV (reference sequence). Trimming removed 7 bases from V and 0 bases from J, with 26 bases in between. Here the CDR3 reads CASIPDVFGGLSSTDTQYF. The CDR3 bases are TGTGCCAGCATCCCAGACGTATTTGGCGGGCTATCTAGCACAGATACGCAGTATTTT.

This sequence joins TRBV30 and TRBJ2-3; 7 bases agree with TRBD2. Germline lookup yields CDR1 GTSNPN and CDR2 SVGIG (reference sequence). CDR3 length: 13 residues. This CDR3 is CTHSRENTDTQYF. As DNA, the CDR3 is TGTACTCACTCGCGGGAGAACACAGATACGCAGTATTTT. Full variable domain (outside the CDR3, taken from reference TRBV30 and TRBJ2-3): SQTIHQWPATLVQPVGSPLSLECTVEGTSNPNLYWYRQAAGRGLQLLFYSVGIGQISSEVPQNLSASRPQDRQFILSSKKLLLSDSGFYLCTHSRENTDTQYFGPGTRLTVL.

This chain links TRBV30 with TRBJ1-1; 8 bases are shared with TRBD1. The CDR3 loop spans 18 amino acids. The V gene end was trimmed by 3 bases and the J gene end by 3 bases; junction bases not matched to a gene: 18. Germline V CDR1 and CDR2: GTSNPN, SVGIG (reference sequence). The CDR3 DNA is TGTGCCTGGAGGAAAACAGGGGGGATGATTCTTCGGGACACTGAAGCTTTCTTT. As protein: CAWRKTGGMILRDTEAFF.

The chain is built from TRBV5-4 and TRBJ2-4, with 8 bases matching TRBD2. Looked up from germline, CDR1 is SGHNT and CDR2 is YYREEE (reference sequence). This CDR3 has 18 residues. V lost 2 bases and J lost 7; bases outside the gene matches: 17. The CDR3 DNA follows: TGTGCCAGCAGCTTAGGGGTTCCTAGTGCGGGAGGTACGAACATTCAGTACTTC. Protein: CASSLGVPSAGGTNIQYF.

The chain couples TRBV6-1 to TRBJ2-7, with 8 bases lining up with TRBD2. There are 18 residues in the CDR3. CDR1 is MNHNS and CDR2 is SASEGT in the germline V gene. The V segment lost 3 bases and the J segment 0 bases; nucleotides outside the gene matches: 13. In nucleotides, the CDR3 is TGTGCCAGCAGTGATGGGCTAGCGGGCCTTTCCCCCTCCTACGAGCAGTACTTC. Residues: CASSDGLAGLSPSYEQYF.